This TCR beta chain was identified in a study of blood T cells in healthy people across ages. Samples each had at least 6 micrograms of total RNA extracted. Study-level results: Among T cells, TCR beta diversity per million cells dropped roughly linearly as age rose. Naive T cell percentage and TCR beta diversity correlated strongly.

Next came a second PCR, run for 7 to 11 cycles, which used a sample-barcoded 5' primer along with a J-beta primer mix. TCRdb re-analysed the 5' RACE reads in MiXCR, keeping a single row per CDR3 protein. The data contain around 870,000 distinct CDR3 sequences, under 30% of them singletons. The CDR3 has 15 residues. With 8 bases clipped from V and 3 bases from J, the junction kept 12 bases outside the gene matches. Germline V gene lookup returns CDR1 MNHEY and CDR2 SVGEGT. This clonotype was counted many times. Its specificity is unknown. V and J are TRBV6-2 or TRBV6-3 and TRBJ2-7; the match to TRBD1 covers 8 bases. This receptor was identified in a woman aged 80 or older in good health. Sequenced: blood. The CDR3 coding sequence is TGTGCCAGCCGCAATGGACAGGGCGGAATCTACGAGCAGTACTTC. Translation gives CASRNGQGGIYEQYF.